This TCR beta chain was identified during a study of blood T cell repertoires in COVID-19. Study details: T cells, B-cell-depleted T cells, or PBMCs provided the cDNA or gDNA that served as material.

Only in-frame clones appear in the TCRdb table, and some are missing; sequencing was by immunoSEQ multiplex PCR. The profile covers about 80,000 clones, with around 80% appearing a single time and 8.5% to 12% taken by the ten largest. Germline CDR1 reads SEHNR; CDR2 reads FQNEAQ (reference sequence). The CDR3 runs to 11 residues. Trimming pared 4 bases from V and 12 bases from J, leaving 10 bases between. The source of this sequence is a man aged 55 to 69 with acute or convalescent COVID-19. This chain connects TRBV7-9 to TRBJ2-1; D uncertain. The sequenced material came from peripheral blood. The CDR3 loop is CASSSELWQFF. The CDR3 nucleotides read TGTGCCAGCAGCTCAGAATTGTGGCAGTTCTTC.